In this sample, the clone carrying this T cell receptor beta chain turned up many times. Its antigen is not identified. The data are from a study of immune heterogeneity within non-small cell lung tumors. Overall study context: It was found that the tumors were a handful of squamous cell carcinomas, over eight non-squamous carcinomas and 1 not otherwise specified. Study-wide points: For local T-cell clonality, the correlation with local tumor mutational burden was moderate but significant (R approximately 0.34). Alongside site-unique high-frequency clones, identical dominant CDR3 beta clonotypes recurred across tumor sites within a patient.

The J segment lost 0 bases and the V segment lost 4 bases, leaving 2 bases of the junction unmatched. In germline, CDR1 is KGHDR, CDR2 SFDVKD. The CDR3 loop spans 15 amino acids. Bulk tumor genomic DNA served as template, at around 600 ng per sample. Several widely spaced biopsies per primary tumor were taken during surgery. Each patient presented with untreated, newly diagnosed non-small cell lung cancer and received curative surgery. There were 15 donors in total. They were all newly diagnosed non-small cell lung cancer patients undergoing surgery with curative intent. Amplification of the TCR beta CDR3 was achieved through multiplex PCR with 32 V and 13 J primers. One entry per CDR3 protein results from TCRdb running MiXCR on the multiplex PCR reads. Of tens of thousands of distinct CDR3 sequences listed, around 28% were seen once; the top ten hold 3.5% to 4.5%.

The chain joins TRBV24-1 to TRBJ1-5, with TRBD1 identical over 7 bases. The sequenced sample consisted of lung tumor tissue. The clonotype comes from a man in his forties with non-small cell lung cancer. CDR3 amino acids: CATSDNRGSNQPQHF. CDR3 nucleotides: TGTGCCACCAGTGACAACAGGGGTAGCAATCAGCCCCAGCATTTT.